Following are 14 T cell receptor beta chains from one sample sequenced in a study of graft-versus-host responses after intestinal transplantation. Sequencing was performed with immunoSEQ multiplex PCR; in TCRdb, only in-frame clones are kept and a portion is missing. The sample holds 85,000 to 90,000 clones, approximately 90% seen once. Their antigen targets remain unknown. The sequenced sample was unstimulated CD4+ T cells sorted from spleen or lymph node cells, obtained before transplant. These receptors originate from a human donor who was the organ donor for an intestinal transplant.

This clone came up a few times. V and J are TRBV6-5 and TRBJ1-2; D gene ambiguous. The CDR3 runs 11 residues. V shed 6 bases and J shed 4 bases, with 6 bases lying between them. CDR1 and CDR2 (germline): MNHEY, SVGAGI. The CDR3 region has the DNA TGTGCCAGCAGCCGAGGCTATGGCTACACCTTC. Translated: CASSRGYGYTF.

J is TRBJ2-7 and V is TRBV11-2, with 11 bases aligning to TRBD2. Germline CDR1 and CDR2: SGHAT and FQNNGV. The CDR3 spans 14 residues. Trimming at V came to 8 bases and at J to 3 bases, leaving 6 bases not matched to a gene. The CDR3 coding sequence is TGTGCCAGCTCTGCCACTAGCGGGAGCTACGAGCAGTACTTC. Protein sequence: CASSATSGSYEQYF.

The chain couples TRBV29-1 to TRBJ1-4; D gene unclear. The CDR3 has 12 amino acids. The germline V gene encodes CDR1 SQVTM and CDR2 ANQGSEA. V was cut by 4 bases and J by 6 bases, with 9 bases left in between. CDR3 DNA sequence: TGCAGCGTTGGGATCGGGTATGAAAAACTGTTTTTT. Amino acid sequence: CSVGIGYEKLFF.

J is TRBJ1-5 and V is TRBV27, with D perhaps TRBD1 (5 bases). Germline V gene lookup returns CDR1 MNHEY and CDR2 SMNVEV (reference sequence). V was clipped by 5 bases and J by 0 bases, with 11 bases between them. This CDR3 comprises 15 residues. As DNA, the CDR3 is TGTGCCAGCAGTACTACAGGAGTTAGCAATCAGCCCCAGCATTTT. The encoded protein is CASSTTGVSNQPQHF.

This chain uses TRBV6-5 with TRBJ2-7; tentative D call: TRBD1 (5 bases). Germline V CDR1 and CDR2: MNHEY, SVGAGI. The CDR3 runs 13 residues. CDR3 nucleotide sequence: TGTGCTACAAATGGCAGGGTAGGCTACGAGCAGTACTTC. Protein product: CATNGRVGYEQYF.

This chain joins TRBV28 and TRBJ1-5; D possibly corresponds to TRBD1 (6 bases). V lost 6 bases and J lost 0, with 12 bases in between. Looked up from germline, CDR1 is MDHEN and CDR2 is SYDVKM. CDR3 length equals 15 residues. The CDR3 DNA is TGTGCCAGCAGCTTGTGGGACAATAGCAATCAGCCCCAGCATTTT. Protein: CASSLWDNSNQPQHF.

V usage is TRBV15 and J usage is TRBJ2-3; D is ambiguous. V was trimmed by 5 bases and J by 5 bases, leaving 26 bases between them. Per the germline V gene, CDR1 is LNHNV and CDR2 is YYDKDF (reference sequence). CDR3 length: 18 amino acids. In DNA, the CDR3 is TGTGCCACCAGCGTAGGCCTATTCAGCGCCCTCAGTCAAGATACGCAGTATTTT. This codes for CATSVGLFSALSQDTQYF.

The genes are TRBV7-3 and TRBJ2-1, with TRBD2 as a possible D gene (5 bases). Germline loops: CDR1 SGHTA, CDR2 FQGTGA. V was shortened by 5 bases and J by 5 bases, with 16 bases between the two germline ends. This CDR3 has 15 residues. This chain's CDR3 is CASSPAGIANNEQFF. DNA of the CDR3: TGTGCCAGCAGCCCCGCCGGAATAGCGAACAATGAGCAGTTCTTC.

The rearrangement joins TRBV20-1 to TRBJ1-2; D is unclear. The V end was cut by 3 bases, the J end by 8 bases, with 10 bases between. The CDR3 runs to 11 residues. CDR1 is DFQATT, CDR2 SNEGSKA, per germline (reference sequence). CDR3 coding DNA: TGCAGTGCTAGCCAGGTAGACGGCTACACCTTC. The encoded protein is CSASQVDGYTF.

This clone has just one count. This CDR3 is CASSLQGAVLSYEQYF. CDR3 nucleotides: TGCGCCAGCAGCCTACAGGGGGCGGTGCTCTCCTACGAGCAGTACTTC. This chain links TRBV5-1 with TRBJ2-7; 9 bases match TRBD1. The V and J ends lost 4 bases and 0 bases, in that order; junction bases with no gene match: 8. This CDR3 is built from 16 residues. CDR1 and CDR2 from the germline V gene are SGHRS and YFSETQ.

The rearrangement links TRBV4-2 to TRBJ2-5, with 9 bases lining up with TRBD2. CDR3 size: 17 residues. J was trimmed by 7 bases and V by 4 bases; bases with no gene match: 16. Germline values: CDR1 LGHNA, CDR2 YNFKEQ. This CDR3 reads CASSPRGAGGPAGTQYF. Here the CDR3 DNA reads TGTGCCAGCAGCCCCCGGGGAGCGGGGGGCCCGGCCGGGACCCAGTACTTC.

The chain recombines TRBV2 with TRBJ1-5; tentatively, D is TRBD1 (5 bases). Looked up from germline, CDR1 is SNHLY and CDR2 is FYNNEI. V lost 5 bases, J lost 5 bases, and 7 bases lay in between. This CDR3 has 12 amino acids. CDR3 DNA sequence: TGTGCCAGCAGTCCGGGGGATCAGCCCCAGCATTTT. Translation: CASSPGDQPQHF.

About this clone: This CDR3 is also generated by other DNA sequences in the sample. The chain carries TRBV18 and TRBJ1-2, with 7 bases that match TRBD1. V lost 3 bases and J lost 8; bases outside the gene matches: 6. Germline CDR1 KGHSH, CDR2 LQKENI. The CDR3 spans 13 residues. In nucleotides, the CDR3 is TGTGCCAGCTCACCCAACAGGGGAGACGGCTACACCTTC. Translating it yields CASSPNRGDGYTF.

This clone was recorded once. The V and J genes are TRBV5-1 and TRBJ1-1; D is ambiguous. Germline CDR1 is SGHRS and CDR2 is YFSETQ. This CDR3 contains 14 residues. V shed 4 bases and J shed 3 bases, with 13 bases lying between them. CDR3 coding DNA: TGCGCCAGCAGCACCGGGTCCACGTACACTGAAGCTTTCTTT. Translated, it gives CASSTGSTYTEAFF.